The source of this TCR beta chain is a study of immune evolution from preneoplasia to lung adenocarcinoma. Study-level results: Normal lung had the highest top T cell clone frequencies.

Between about 2014 and 2018, patients underwent resection in Japan or China. Macro-dissection enriched premalignant or tumor cells before nucleic acid extraction. On this clone itself: Its specificity is not known.

Produced via immunoSEQ multiplex PCR; TCRdb's table is partial and in-frame only. The table shows several thousand clones, with under 85% occurring only once. The source is a person aged 60-79 years with lung adenocarcinoma. Sequencing input: FFPE minimally invasive lung adenocarcinoma tissue.

CDR3 DNA sequence: TGTGCCAGCAGCTTGACCCTAGCGACCGAGCAGTACTTC. It translates to CASSLTLATEQYF. The chain couples TRBV7-9 to TRBJ2-7; a possible D gene is TRBD2 (6 bases). V was pared by 3 bases and J by 6 bases, with 12 bases between. CDR3 length equals 13 residues. Germline loops: CDR1 SEHNR, CDR2 FQNEAQ (reference sequence). The full variable domain, with the rest looked up from reference TRBV7-9 and TRBJ2-7, is DTGVSQNPRHKITKRGQNVTFRCDPISEHNRLYWYRQTLGQGPEFLTYFQNEAQLEKSRLLSDRFSAERPKGSFSTLEIQRTEQGDSAMYLCASSLTLATEQYFGPGTRLTVT.